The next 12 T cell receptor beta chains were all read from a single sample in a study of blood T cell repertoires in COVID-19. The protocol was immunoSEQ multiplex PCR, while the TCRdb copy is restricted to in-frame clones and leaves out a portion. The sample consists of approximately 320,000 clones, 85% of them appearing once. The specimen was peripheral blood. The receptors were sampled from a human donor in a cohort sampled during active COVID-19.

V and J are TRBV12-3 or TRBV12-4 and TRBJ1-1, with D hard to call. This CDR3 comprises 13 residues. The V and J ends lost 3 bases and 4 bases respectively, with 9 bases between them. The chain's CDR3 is CASSFDRFTEAFF. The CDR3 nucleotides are TGTGCCAGCAGTTTTGATCGGTTCACTGAAGCTTTCTTT.

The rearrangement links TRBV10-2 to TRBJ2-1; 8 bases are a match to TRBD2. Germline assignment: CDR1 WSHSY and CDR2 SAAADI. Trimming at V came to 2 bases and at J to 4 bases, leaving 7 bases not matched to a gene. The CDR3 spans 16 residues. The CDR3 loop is CASSEIAGSHYNEQFF. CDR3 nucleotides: TGCGCCAGCAGTGAGATAGCGGGGTCTCATTACAATGAGCAGTTCTTC.

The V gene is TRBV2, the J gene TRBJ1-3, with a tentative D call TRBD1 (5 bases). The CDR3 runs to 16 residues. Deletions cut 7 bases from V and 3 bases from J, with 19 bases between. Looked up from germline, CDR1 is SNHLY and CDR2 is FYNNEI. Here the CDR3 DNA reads TGTGCCAGCACCACCGCTCAGGGCTCCGTTGGAAACACCATATATTTT. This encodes CASTTAQGSVGNTIYF.

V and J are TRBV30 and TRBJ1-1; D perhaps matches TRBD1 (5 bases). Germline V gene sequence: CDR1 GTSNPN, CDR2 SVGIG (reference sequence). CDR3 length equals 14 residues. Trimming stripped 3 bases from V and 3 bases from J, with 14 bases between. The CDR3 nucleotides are TGTGCCTGGAGCCCGACCCCCAGGGACACTGAAGCTTTCTTT. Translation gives CAWSPTPRDTEAFF.

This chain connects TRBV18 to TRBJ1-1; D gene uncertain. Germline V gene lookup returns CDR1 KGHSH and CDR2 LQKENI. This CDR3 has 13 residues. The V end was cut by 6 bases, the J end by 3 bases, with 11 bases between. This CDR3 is CASSAGRDTEAFF. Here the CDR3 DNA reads TGTGCCAGCTCGGCCGGGAGGGACACTGAAGCTTTCTTT.

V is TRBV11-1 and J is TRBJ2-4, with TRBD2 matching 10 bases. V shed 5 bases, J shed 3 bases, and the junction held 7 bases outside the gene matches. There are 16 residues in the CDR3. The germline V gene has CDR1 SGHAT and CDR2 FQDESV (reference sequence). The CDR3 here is CASSQSGGAVKNIQYF. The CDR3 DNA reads TGTGCCAGCAGCCAGAGCGGGGGGGCCGTCAAAAACATTCAGTACTTC.

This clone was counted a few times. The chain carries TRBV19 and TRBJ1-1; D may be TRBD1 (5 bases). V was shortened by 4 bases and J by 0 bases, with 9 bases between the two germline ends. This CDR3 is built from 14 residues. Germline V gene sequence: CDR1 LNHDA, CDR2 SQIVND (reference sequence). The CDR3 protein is CASSTLGVNTEAFF. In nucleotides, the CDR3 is TGTGCCAGTAGTACCCTAGGGGTGAACACTGAAGCTTTCTTT.

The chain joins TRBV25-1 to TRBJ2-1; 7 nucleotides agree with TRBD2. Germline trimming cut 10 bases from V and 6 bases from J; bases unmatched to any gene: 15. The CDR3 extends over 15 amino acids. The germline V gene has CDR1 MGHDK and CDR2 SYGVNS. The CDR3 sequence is CATQGTISWGNEQFF. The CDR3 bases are TGTGCCACCCAAGGGACTATTTCATGGGGCAATGAGCAGTTCTTC.

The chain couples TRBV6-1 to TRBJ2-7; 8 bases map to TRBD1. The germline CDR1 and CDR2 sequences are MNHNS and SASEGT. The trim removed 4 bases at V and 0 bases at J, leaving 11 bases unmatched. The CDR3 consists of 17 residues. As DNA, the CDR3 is TGTGCCAGCAGTGTAAAAAGGACAGGGTATGTCTCCTACGAGCAGTACTTC. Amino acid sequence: CASSVKRTGYVSYEQYF.

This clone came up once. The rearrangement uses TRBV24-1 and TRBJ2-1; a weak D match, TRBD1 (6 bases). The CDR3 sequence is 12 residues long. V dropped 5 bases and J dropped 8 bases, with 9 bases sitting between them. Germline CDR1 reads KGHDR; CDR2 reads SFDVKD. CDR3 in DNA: TGTGCCACCAGTGGGGGGCGGCATGAGCAGTTCTTC. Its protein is CATSGGRHEQFF.

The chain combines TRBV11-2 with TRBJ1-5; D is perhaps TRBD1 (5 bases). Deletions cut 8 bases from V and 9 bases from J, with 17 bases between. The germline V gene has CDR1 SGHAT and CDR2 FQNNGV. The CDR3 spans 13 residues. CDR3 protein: CASGVRGVRPQHF. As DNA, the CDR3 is TGTGCCAGCGGGGTGCGGGGCGTCAGGCCCCAGCATTTT.

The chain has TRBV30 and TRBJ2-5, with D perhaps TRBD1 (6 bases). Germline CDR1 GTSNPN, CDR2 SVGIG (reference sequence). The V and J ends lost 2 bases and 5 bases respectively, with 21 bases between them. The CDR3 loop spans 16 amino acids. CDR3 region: CAWSPSIDRLTETQYF. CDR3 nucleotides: TGTGCCTGGAGTCCATCAATCGACAGGTTGACGGAGACCCAGTACTTC.